The 2 T cell receptor beta chains presented below share a single source sample, sequenced in a study of control samples from healthy donors and cancer patients. Assay: immunoSEQ multiplex PCR; the TCRdb copy retains only in-frame clones and omits some. This table has around 110,000 clones, around 89% appearing once. Sequencing used PBMCs. These receptors were taken from a woman between 45 and 65 years old with colorectal cancer.

This chain links TRBV18 with TRBJ1-1; the D is unclear. There are 14 residues in the CDR3. Trimming took off 2 bases at V and 5 bases at J, with 12 bases between the two ends. Germline V gene data show CDR1 as KGHSH and CDR2 as LQKENI. This CDR3 reads CASSPSWEGTEAFF. The CDR3 nucleotides read TGTGCCAGCTCACCATCGTGGGAGGGAACTGAAGCTTTCTTT.

The gene calls are TRBV5-4 and TRBJ2-1; the match to TRBD2 covers 10 bases. The CDR3 has 15 residues. Germline CDR1 SGHNT, CDR2 YYREEE (reference sequence). J gave up 6 bases and V 0 bases, and 3 bases lay outside the gene matches. In DNA, the CDR3 is TGTGCCAGCAGCTTGGGAGCGGGAGGGGTCAATGAGCAGTTCTTC. It translates to CASSLGAGGVNEQFF.